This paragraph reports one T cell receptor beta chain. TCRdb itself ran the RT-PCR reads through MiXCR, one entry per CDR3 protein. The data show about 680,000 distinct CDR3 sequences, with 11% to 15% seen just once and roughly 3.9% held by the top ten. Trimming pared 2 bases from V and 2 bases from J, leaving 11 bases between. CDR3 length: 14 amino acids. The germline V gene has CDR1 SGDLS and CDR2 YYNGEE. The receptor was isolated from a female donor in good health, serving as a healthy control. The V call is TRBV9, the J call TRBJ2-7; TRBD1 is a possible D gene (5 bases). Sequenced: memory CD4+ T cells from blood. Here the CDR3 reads CASSVGREPYEQYF. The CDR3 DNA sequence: TGTGCCAGCAGCGTTGGCAGGGAACCCTACGAGCAGTACTTC.